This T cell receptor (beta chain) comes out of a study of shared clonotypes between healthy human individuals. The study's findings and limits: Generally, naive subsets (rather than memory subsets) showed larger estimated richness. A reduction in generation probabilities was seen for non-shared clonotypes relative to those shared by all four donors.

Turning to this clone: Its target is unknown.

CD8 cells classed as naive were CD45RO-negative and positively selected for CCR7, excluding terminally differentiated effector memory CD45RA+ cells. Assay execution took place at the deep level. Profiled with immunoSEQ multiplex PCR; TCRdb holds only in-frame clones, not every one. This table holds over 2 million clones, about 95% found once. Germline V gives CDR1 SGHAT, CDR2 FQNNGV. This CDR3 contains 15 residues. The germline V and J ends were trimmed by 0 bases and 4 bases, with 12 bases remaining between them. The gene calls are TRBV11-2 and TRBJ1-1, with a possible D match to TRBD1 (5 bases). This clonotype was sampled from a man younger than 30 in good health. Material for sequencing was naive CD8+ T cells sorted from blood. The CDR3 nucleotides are TGTGCCAGCAGCTTAGAACCCCCAGGGCTCACTGAAGCTTTCTTT. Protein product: CASSLEPPGLTEAFF.